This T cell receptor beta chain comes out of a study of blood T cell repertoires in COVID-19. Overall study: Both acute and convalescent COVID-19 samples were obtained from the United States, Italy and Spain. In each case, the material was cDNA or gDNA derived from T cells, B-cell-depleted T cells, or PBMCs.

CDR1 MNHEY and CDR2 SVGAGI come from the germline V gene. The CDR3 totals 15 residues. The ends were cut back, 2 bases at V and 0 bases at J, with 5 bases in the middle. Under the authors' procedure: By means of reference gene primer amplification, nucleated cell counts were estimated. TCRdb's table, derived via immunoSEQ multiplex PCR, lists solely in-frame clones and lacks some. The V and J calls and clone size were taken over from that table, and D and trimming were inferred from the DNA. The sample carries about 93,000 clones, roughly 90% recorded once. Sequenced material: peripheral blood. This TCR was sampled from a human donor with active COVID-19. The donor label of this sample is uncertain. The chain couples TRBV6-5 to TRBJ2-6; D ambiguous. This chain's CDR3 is CASSYVASGANVLTF. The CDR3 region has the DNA TGTGCCAGCAGTTACGTGGCCTCTGGGGCCAACGTCCTGACTTTC.